This T cell receptor (beta chain) was obtained from a study of PD-1 blockade in classical Hodgkin lymphoma. The method was immunoSEQ multiplex PCR; TCRdb's version includes in-frame clones alone and lacks a portion of them. The sample carries about 50,000 clones, about three quarters recorded once. Each of the patients experienced relapse following autologous stem cell transplantation, and their brentuximab vedotin exposure differed. Per the germline V gene, CDR1 is ENHRY and CDR2 is SYGVKD. This CDR3 has 16 amino acids. Trimming left V 0 bases short and J 6 bases short, with 15 bases between. V and J are TRBV10-3 and TRBJ2-1; a possible D gene is TRBD1 (6 bases). This receptor was obtained from a human donor with classical Hodgkin lymphoma. The sample consisted of peripheral blood mononuclear cells (PBMCs), taken at baseline. CDR3 nucleotides: TGTGCCATCAGTGAGTCGCGCCAGGGGCCCTTCAATGAGCAGTTCTTC. Its translation: CAISESRQGPFNEQFF.